The rows below give T cell receptor beta chains drawn from one sample of a study of blood T cell repertoires in COVID-19. Sequenced by immunoSEQ multiplex PCR; TCRdb stores in-frame clones only, minus some. The sample consists of about 130,000 clones, approximately 83% of them appearing once. Sequenced material: peripheral blood. The origin of the receptors is a woman aged 50 to 60 who had recovered from COVID-19. Both conserved end residues are part of each CDR3. The order of the fields is V gene, clone size, J gene, D gene, CDR3 DNA, CDR3 protein. The D gene is left open where the match is weak. Expanded clones are given a class, and other clones once, few, many or no size at all.

TRBV23-1	-	TRBJ1-2	-	TGCGCCAGCAGTCAGAGGGAAAGCACCTTCTATGGCTACACCTTC	CASSQRESTFYGYTF
TRBV7-9	few	TRBJ2-1	TRBD1	TGTGCCAGCAGCTTAGAAACAGGGACAGCGGTTTACAATGAGCAGTTCTTC	CASSLETGTAVYNEQFF
TRBV6-5	-	TRBJ2-3	-	TGTGCCAGCAGTTTCGGCGGTTCCGATACGCAGTATTTT	CASSFGGSDTQYF
TRBV29-1	-	TRBJ2-7	TRBD2	TGCAGCGTCGTAGCGGGGGGGATCTACGAGCAGTACTTC	CSVVAGGIYEQYF
TRBV6-5	-	TRBJ1-6	TRBD1	TGTGCCAGCAGTTTACAGGGGGCTGGTTCACCCCTCCACTTT	CASSLQGAGSPLHF
TRBV29-1	-	TRBJ2-7	-	TGCAGCGTTGTAGAGCGGACCTACGAGCAGTACTTC	CSVVERTYEQYF
TRBV25-1	-	TRBJ1-6	TRBD1	TGTGCCAGCCAGGACAGGGGCTCCTATAATTCACCCCTCCACTTT	CASQDRGSYNSPLHF
TRBV7-2	-	TRBJ2-3	TRBD2	TGTGCCAGCAGCTTAGCGCTAAAGGGACTAGCGGGAGCTATTGATACGCAGTATTTT	CASSLALKGLAGAIDTQYF
TRBV7-2	-	TRBJ1-5	TRBD1	TGTGCCAGCAGCCAAAGGTCAGGGGGCGCTTATAGCAATCAGCCCCAGCATTTT	CASSQRSGGAYSNQPQHF
TRBV3-1/TRBV3-2	few	TRBJ1-2	TRBD1	TGTGCCAGCAGCCGGGACAGGGCCGGCTACACCTTC	CASSRDRAGYTF
TRBV27	-	TRBJ2-1	TRBD2	TGTGCCAGCAGCCGGATAGGGACTAGCGGGATTAGCTCCTACAATGAGCAGTTCTTC	CASSRIGTSGISSYNEQFF
TRBV13	-	TRBJ2-7	-	TGTGCCAGCAGCTCCGAAGAGTTCGGCGAGCAGTACTTC	CASSSEEFGEQYF
TRBV3-1/TRBV3-2	-	TRBJ1-5	-	TGTGCCAGCAGCCGCACTAATCAGCCCCAGCATTTT	CASSRTNQPQHF
TRBV25-1	-	TRBJ2-3	TRBD2	TGTGCCAGCAGTGAATGGGGGGGTCACACAGATACGCAGTATTTT	CASSEWGGHTDTQYF
TRBV5-1	-	TRBJ2-7	-	TGCGCCAGCAGCTTGGACGCACTCTCCTACGAGCAGTACTTC	CASSLDALSYEQYF
TRBV20-1	-	TRBJ2-7	-	TGCAGTGCTAGTTCACTCACCTACGAGCAGTACTTC	CSASSLTYEQYF
TRBV7-8	-	TRBJ1-4	-	TGTGCCAGCAGCTTAGGTGACGGGGGTGGTGAAAAACTGTTTTTT	CASSLGDGGGEKLFF
TRBV4-2	-	TRBJ2-7	TRBD1	TGTGCCAGCAGCCAAGATCTTGGGACAGGGGGCGGCGAGCAGTACTTC	CASSQDLGTGGGEQYF
TRBV2	-	TRBJ1-1	TRBD1	TGTGCCAGCAGGAGACAGGGTAACACTGAAGCTTTCTTT	CASRRQGNTEAFF
TRBV10-2	-	TRBJ2-7	-	TGCGCCAGCTCTCTAAGGGAGCGCTACGAGCAGTACTTC	CASSLRERYEQYF
TRBV5-5	-	TRBJ1-2	TRBD1	TGTGCCAGCAGCGCACAGGGGGCAGTAGGGTATGGCTACACCTTC	CASSAQGAVGYGYTF
TRBV14	few	TRBJ2-3	-	TGTGCCAGCAGCCAAGTCGTCGGGGGTACAGATACGCAGTATTTT	CASSQVVGGTDTQYF
TRBV18	-	TRBJ2-1	TRBD2	TGTGCCAGCTCAACGACTAGCGGGAGCGACAATGAGCAGTTCTTC	CASSTTSGSDNEQFF
TRBV4-1	-	TRBJ2-5	TRBD2	TGCGCCAGCAGCCCCGTGGGTCTCGGGGGGGAGACCCAGTACTTC	CASSPVGLGGETQYF
TRBV6-5	-	TRBJ1-5	-	TGTGCCAGCAGCTATACAGGAGTTAGCAATCAGCCCCAGCATTTT	CASSYTGVSNQPQHF
TRBV6-5	-	TRBJ2-5	TRBD2	TGTGCCAGCAGAGAGCGGGGTAAAGAGACCCAGTACTTC	CASRERGKETQYF
TRBV18	-	TRBJ2-7	TRBD1	TGTGCCAGCTCCCTCGGACAGGGAAGTAAGTACGAGCAGTACTTC	CASSLGQGSKYEQYF
TRBV6-1	few	TRBJ1-2	TRBD1	TGTGCCAGCAGTGAGCAGGGGGCGCTTGGCTACACCTTC	CASSEQGALGYTF
TRBV5-1	-	TRBJ1-1	-	TGCGCCAGCAGAATCAGTCCGTCGAACACTGAAGCTTTCTTT	CASRISPSNTEAFF
TRBV24-1	-	TRBJ2-7	-	TGTGCCACCAGTTGGGGAGGGGGCGAGCAGTACTTC	CATSWGGGEQYF
TRBV4-2	-	TRBJ2-1	-	TGTGCCAGCAGCCTGCGGAGAGGGGGGTTCTTC	CASSLRRGGFF
TRBV6-1	-	TRBJ1-3	TRBD1	TGTGCCAGCAACAGACAGGGAACTGGAAACACCATATATTTT	CASNRQGTGNTIYF
TRBV5-1	-	TRBJ2-5	-	TGCGCCAGCAGCTCAGAATTTGGAGAGACCCAGTACTTC	CASSSEFGETQYF
TRBV7-9	-	TRBJ1-2	-	TGTGCCAGCAGCTTATCTCCGGAGTGGAACTATGGCTACACCTTC	CASSLSPEWNYGYTF